The clone carrying this T cell receptor beta chain was observed at least ten times. The sorting of naive CD8 T cells used the CD8+CD4-CCR7+CD45RA+ phenotype. TCRdb re-analysed the PCR reads in MiXCR, keeping a single row per CDR3 protein. The profile shows some 680,000 distinct CDR3 sequences, 25% of them singletons. This specimen comes from a study of molecular identifiers for immune sequencing clone quantification. The sample was naive CD8+ T cells from blood, with Jurkat cell RNA spiked in. Subset reported: FACS-sorted CD8+CD4-CCR7+CD45RA+ naive T cells. This receptor was taken from a human donor in good health. Some libraries in this study had Jurkat cell RNA spiked in.

The CDR3 sequence is CASSLPTILAPGGAFRVPDTQYF. CDR3 in DNA: TGTGCCAGCAGCTTACCAACAATCCTTGCCCCCGGGGGGGCGTTTCGAGTTCCAGATACGCAGTATTTT. The J gene is TRBJ2-3, the V gene TRBV7-2; TRBD2 matches 8 bases. After removal of 2 bases from V and 4 bases from J, the junction contained 29 bases not matched to a gene. CDR3 length equals 23 residues. Germline V gene lookup returns CDR1 SGHTA and CDR2 FQGNSA. The full variable domain, rest sourced from reference TRBV7-2 and TRBJ2-3, is GAGVSQSPSNKVTEKGKDVELRCDPISGHTALYWYRQSLGQGLEFLIYFQGNSAPDKSGLPSDRFSAERTGGSVSTLTIQRTQQEDSAVYLCASSLPTILAPGGAFRVPDTQYFGPGTRLTVL.